This T cell receptor (beta chain) comes out of a study of T cell responses to AZD1222 COVID-19 vaccine. Profiled with immunoSEQ multiplex PCR; TCRdb holds only in-frame clones, not every one. The sample lists approximately 100,000 clones, approximately 86% occurring once. The sequencing used peripheral blood, collected 28 days after the second dose of the MenACWY control vaccine. The sequence was obtained from an adult who received the MenACWY meningococcal vaccine as a control.

The CDR3 is CATTPAGGFNQPQHF. CDR3 sequence (DNA): TGTGCCACCACCCCGGCGGGGGGCTTCAATCAGCCCCAGCATTTT. The chain has TRBV10-3 and TRBJ1-5; D may be TRBD1 (6 bases). Germline V lookup: CDR1 ENHRY, CDR2 SYGVKD. The V gene lost 10 bases and the J gene lost 3 bases, with 19 bases spanning the gap. The CDR3 contains 15 residues.